This T cell receptor beta chain was recorded in a study of T cells in Graves' hyperthyroidism and ophthalmopathy. Study-wide context: Blood was drawn when the patient was first diagnosed and still untreated.

There are many counts of this clonotype. Its specificity is unknown. TCR beta CDR3 regions were amplified from RNA. An initial round of RT-PCR targeting the TCR CDR3 relied on the HTBI primer set. In TCRdb, the multiplex PCR reads were re-called with MiXCR into one record per CDR3 protein. Here the sample spans some 460,000 distinct CDR3 sequences, approximately 15% being singletons. Findings and limits, study-wide: The blood repertoire included most of the expanded thyroid clonotypes above 0.001. Separation of ophthalmopathy from stable hyperthyroidism was achieved by a 13 V-J model.

The CDR3 runs to 14 residues. The V gene's germline CDR1 is SGHAT and CDR2 FQNNGV. V dropped 2 bases and J dropped 3 bases, with 11 bases sitting between them. Clinical symptoms, serum thyroxine and TRAb, thyroid ultrasound and orbital computed tomography together formed the diagnostic basis. The sequence derives from a woman aged 18-29 years with Graves' hyperthyroidism. The V call is TRBV11-2, the J call TRBJ2-7; D gene uncertain. The sample consisted of blood. The CDR3 DNA reads TGTGCCAGCAGCTTAACTGGGCTGGGCTACGAGCAGTACTTC. Its translation is CASSLTGLGYEQYF.